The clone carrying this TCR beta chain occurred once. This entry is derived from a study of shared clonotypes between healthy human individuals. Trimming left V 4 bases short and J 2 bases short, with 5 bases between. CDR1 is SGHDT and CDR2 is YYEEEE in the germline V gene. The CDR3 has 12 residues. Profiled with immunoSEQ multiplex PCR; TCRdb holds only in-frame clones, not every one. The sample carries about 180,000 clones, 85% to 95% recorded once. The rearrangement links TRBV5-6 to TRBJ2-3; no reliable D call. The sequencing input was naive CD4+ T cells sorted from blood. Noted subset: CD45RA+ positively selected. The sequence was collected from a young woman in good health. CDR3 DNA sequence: TGTGCCAGCAGCAGCGACACAGATACGCAGTATTTT. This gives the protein CASSSDTDTQYF.